A selection of T cell receptor beta chains follows, all from one sample in a study of TIL therapy for anti-PD-1-resistant metastatic lung cancer. Here immunoSEQ multiplex PCR was the method, and the copy in TCRdb shows in-frame clones only, minus some. The sample contains approximately 92,000 clones, 65% of which appear only once. The sequencing used tumor tissue, collected at baseline. The receptors here all came from a person aged 25-85 years with non-small cell lung cancer. CDR3s include the opening cysteine and the closing phenylalanine or tryptophan. A D gene is named only where the DNA matches it firmly. Rows give clone size only sometimes, using once, few, many, or a class for an expanded clone.

clone size	CDR3 length	J gene	D gene	V gene	CDR3 DNA	CDR3 protein
.	16	TRBJ2-1	.	TRBV9	TGTGCCAGCAGCGTAGAGGCCAAAGGCTCCTACAATGAGCAGTTCTTC	CASSVEAKGSYNEQFF
.	15	TRBJ1-5	.	TRBV18	TGTGCCAGCTCACCAGTCGCTTATACGGGTCAGCCCCAGCATTTT	CASSPVAYTGQPQHF
few	15	TRBJ2-3	.	TRBV27	TGTGCCAGCAGTTTACTCGGACAAGCCACAGATACGCAGTATTTT	CASSLLGQATDTQYF
.	14	TRBJ2-3	.	TRBV5-1	TGCGCCAGCAAGGAGGGGGAATGGACAGATACGCAGTATTTT	CASKEGEWTDTQYF
.	15	TRBJ2-3	TRBD2	TRBV2	TGTGCCAGCAGTGAAGCGCGTAGCGGGGGTTATACGCAGTATTTT	CASSEARSGGYTQYF
.	14	TRBJ2-3	.	TRBV7-3	TGTGCCAGCAGCTCCTCCAGAGGGAGGGATACGCAGTATTTT	CASSSSRGRDTQYF
.	14	TRBJ2-1	TRBD2	TRBV7-9	TGTGCCAGCAGCAATAGCGGGAGGACAGGTGAGCAGTTCTTC	CASSNSGRTGEQFF
.	15	TRBJ1-5	TRBD1	TRBV9	TGTGCCAGCAGCGCTCAGGGGGCGTACAATCAGCCCCAGCATTTT	CASSAQGAYNQPQHF
.	14	TRBJ2-2	.	TRBV18	TGTGCCAGCTCACCACCGAGGCTGAGCGGGGAGCTGTTTTTT	CASSPPRLSGELFF
.	15	TRBJ1-6	.	TRBV28	TGTGCCAGCAGTCCTACGGGGTACGATAATTCACCCCTCCACTTT	CASSPTGYDNSPLHF
.	18	TRBJ1-5	TRBD1	TRBV28	TGTGCCAGCAGTTGGGGAGGGACAGCTATTCATAGCAATCAGCCCCAGCATTTT	CASSWGGTAIHSNQPQHF
.	15	TRBJ2-3	.	TRBV7-9	TGTGCCAGCAGCTTAGTTTTACACAACACAGATACGCAGTATTTT	CASSLVLHNTDTQYF
.	11	TRBJ2-7	TRBD1	TRBV6-6	TGTGCCAGCGACAGGGGCTACGAGCAGTACTTC	CASDRGYEQYF
.	15	TRBJ2-3	TRBD1	TRBV12-5	TGTGCTAGTGGTTTAGACAGGGGGCAAGCAGATACGCAGTATTTT	CASGLDRGQADTQYF
.	13	TRBJ2-7	.	TRBV7-3	TGTGCCAGCAGCTTAGAAGGGGCCTCCGAGCAGTACTTC	CASSLEGASEQYF
few	17	TRBJ2-2	TRBD2	TRBV2	TGTGCCAGCAGTGAATCCCCTCTAGCGGCGAACACCGGGGAGCTGTTTTTT	CASSESPLAANTGELFF
few	18	TRBJ1-6	.	TRBV10-1	TGCGCCAGCAGGCACAGGCGGGGGGTAAGCTCCTATAATTCACCCCTCCACTTT	CASRHRRGVSSYNSPLHF
.	15	TRBJ2-2	TRBD2	TRBV7-3	TGTGCCAGCAGCTTTGGTGGCGGGGGTTCCGGGGAGCTGTTTTTT	CASSFGGGGSGELFF
.	11	TRBJ2-7	.	TRBV27	TGTGCCAGCAGTTTATCCTACGAGCAGTACTTC	CASSLSYEQYF
once	12	TRBJ2-7	.	TRBV10-2	TGCGCCAGCAGTCCGGGGCGGAACGAGCAGTACTTC	CASSPGRNEQYF
.	13	TRBJ2-1	.	TRBV6-5	TGTGCCAGCAGGGCAGCGGGTAGCTATGAGCAGTTCTTC	CASRAAGSYEQFF